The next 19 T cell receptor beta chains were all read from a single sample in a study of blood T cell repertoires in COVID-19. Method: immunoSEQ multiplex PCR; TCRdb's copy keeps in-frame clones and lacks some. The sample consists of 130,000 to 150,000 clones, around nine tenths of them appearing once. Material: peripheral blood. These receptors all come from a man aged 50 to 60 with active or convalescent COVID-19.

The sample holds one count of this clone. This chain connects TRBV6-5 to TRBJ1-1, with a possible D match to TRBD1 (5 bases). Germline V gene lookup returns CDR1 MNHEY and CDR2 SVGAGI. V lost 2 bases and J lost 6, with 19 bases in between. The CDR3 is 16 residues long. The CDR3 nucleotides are TGTGCCAGCAGTTACACAGGTACAGGTGGGCCAGCTGAAGCTTTCTTT. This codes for CASSYTGTGGPAEAFF.

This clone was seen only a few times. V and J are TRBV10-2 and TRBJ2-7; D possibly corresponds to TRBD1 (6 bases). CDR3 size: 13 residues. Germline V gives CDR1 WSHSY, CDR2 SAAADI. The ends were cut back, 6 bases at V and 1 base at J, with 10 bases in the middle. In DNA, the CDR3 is TGCGCCAGCAGCATTACAGGGTCCTACGAGCAGTACTTC. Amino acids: CASSITGSYEQYF.

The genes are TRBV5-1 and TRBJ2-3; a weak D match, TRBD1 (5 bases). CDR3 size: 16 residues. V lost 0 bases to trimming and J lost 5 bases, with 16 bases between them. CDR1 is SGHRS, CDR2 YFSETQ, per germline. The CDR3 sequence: CASSLGAREGGDTQYF. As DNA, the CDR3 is TGCGCCAGCAGCTTGGGGGCCAGGGAAGGTGGAGATACGCAGTATTTT.

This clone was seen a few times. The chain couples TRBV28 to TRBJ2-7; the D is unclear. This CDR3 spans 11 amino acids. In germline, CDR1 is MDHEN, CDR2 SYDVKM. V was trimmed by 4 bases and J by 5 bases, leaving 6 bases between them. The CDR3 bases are TGTGCCAGCAGTTCCCGTCACGAGCAGTACTTC. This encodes CASSSRHEQYF.

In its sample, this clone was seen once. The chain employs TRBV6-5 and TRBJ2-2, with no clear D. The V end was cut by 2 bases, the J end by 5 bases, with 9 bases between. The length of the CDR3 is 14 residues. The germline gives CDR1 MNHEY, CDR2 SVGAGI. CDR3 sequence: CASSYGFGTGELFF. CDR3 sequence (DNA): TGTGCCAGCAGTTACGGCTTCGGGACCGGGGAGCTGTTTTTT.

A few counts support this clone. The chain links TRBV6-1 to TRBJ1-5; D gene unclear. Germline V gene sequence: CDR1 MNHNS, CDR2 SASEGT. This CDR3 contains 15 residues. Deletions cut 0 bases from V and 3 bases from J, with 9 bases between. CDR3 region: CASSEAGVPNQPQHF. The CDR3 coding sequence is TGTGCCAGCAGTGAAGCGGGCGTCCCCAATCAGCCCCAGCATTTT.

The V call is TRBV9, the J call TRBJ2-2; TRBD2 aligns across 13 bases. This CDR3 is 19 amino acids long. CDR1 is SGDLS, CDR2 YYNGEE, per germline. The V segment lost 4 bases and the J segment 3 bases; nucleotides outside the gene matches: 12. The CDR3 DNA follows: TGTGCCAGCAGCCCCCGAGGACTAGCGGGAGTGGGGCACACCGGGGAGCTGTTTTTT. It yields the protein CASSPRGLAGVGHTGELFF.

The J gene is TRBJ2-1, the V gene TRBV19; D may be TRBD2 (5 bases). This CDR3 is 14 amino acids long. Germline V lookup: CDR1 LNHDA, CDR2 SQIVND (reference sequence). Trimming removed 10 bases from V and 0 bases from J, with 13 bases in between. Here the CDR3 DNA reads TGTGCCACCCGACGGGATAGCTCCTACAATGAGCAGTTCTTC. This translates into CATRRDSSYNEQFF.

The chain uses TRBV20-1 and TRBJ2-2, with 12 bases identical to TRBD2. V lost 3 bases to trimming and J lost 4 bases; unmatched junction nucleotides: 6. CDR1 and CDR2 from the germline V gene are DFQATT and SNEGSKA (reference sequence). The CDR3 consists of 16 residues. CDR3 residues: CSASPSGRAATGELFF. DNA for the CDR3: TGCAGTGCTAGTCCTAGCGGGAGGGCAGCCACCGGGGAGCTGTTTTTT.

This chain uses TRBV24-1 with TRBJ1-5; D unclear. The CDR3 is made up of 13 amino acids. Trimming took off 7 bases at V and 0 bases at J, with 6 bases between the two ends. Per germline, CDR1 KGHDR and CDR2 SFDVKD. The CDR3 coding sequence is TGTGCCACCAGCAGTACTAGCAATCAGCCCCAGCATTTT. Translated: CATSSTSNQPQHF.

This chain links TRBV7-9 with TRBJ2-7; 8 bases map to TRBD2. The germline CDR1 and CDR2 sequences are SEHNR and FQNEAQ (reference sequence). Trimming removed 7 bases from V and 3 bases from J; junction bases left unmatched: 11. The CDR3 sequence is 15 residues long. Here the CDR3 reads CASTKGGLAGYEQYF. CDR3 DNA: TGTGCCAGCACCAAAGGGGGTCTAGCGGGCTACGAGCAGTACTTC. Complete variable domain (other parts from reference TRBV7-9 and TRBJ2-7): DTGVSQNPRHKITKRGQNVTFRCDPISEHNRLYWYRQTLGQGPEFLTYFQNEAQLEKSRLLSDRFSAERPKGSFSTLEIQRTEQGDSAMYLCASTKGGLAGYEQYFGPGTRLTVT.

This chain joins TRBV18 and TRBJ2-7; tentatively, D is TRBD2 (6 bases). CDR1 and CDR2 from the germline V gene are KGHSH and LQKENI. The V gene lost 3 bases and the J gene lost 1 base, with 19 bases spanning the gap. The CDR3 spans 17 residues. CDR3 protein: CASSPFPGTRPSYEQYF. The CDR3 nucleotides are TGTGCCAGCTCACCCTTTCCCGGGACTCGGCCATCCTACGAGCAGTACTTC.

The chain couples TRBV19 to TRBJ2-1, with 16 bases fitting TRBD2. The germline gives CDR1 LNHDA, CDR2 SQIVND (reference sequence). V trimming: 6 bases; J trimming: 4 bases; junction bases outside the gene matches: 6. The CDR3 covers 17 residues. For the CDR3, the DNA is TGTGCCAGTAGGACCGGGACTAGCGGGAGGGCGTACAATGAGCAGTTCTTC. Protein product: CASRTGTSGRAYNEQFF.

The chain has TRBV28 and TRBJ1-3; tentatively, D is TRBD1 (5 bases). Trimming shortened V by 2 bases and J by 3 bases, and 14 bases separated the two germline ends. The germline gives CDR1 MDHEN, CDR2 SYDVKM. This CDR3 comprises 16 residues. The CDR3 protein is CASSLSWGVDGNTIYF. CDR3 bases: TGTGCCAGCAGTTTAAGTTGGGGGGTAGATGGAAACACCATATATTTT.

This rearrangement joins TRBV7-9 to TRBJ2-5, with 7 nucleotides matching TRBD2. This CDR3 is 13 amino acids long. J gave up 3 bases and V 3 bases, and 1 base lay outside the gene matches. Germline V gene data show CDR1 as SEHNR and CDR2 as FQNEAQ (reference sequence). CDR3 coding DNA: TGTGCCAGCAGCTTTGGGGGGGAAGAGACCCAGTACTTC. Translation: CASSFGGEETQYF.

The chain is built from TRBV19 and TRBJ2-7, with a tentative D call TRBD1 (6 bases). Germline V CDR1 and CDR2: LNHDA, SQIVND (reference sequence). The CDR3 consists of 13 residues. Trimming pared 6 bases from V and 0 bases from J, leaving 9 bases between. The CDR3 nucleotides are TGTGCCAGTAGGGGGGCGTCCTCCTACGAGCAGTACTTC. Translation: CASRGASSYEQYF.

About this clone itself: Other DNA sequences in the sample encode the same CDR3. The CDR3 DNA is TGTGCCAGCAGTGGGACAGGGTCCAATCAGCCCCAGCATTTT. This gives the protein CASSGTGSNQPQHF. The chain links TRBV25-1 to TRBJ1-5; 8 bases map to TRBD1. V shed 4 bases, J shed 3 bases, and the junction held 2 bases outside the gene matches. CDR1 is MGHDK and CDR2 is SYGVNS in the germline V gene. This CDR3 is 14 amino acids long.

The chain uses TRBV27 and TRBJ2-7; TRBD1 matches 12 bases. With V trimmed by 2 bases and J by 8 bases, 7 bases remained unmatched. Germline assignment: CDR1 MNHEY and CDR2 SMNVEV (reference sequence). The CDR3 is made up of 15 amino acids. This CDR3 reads CASSLPGQGALKQYF. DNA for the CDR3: TGTGCCAGCAGTTTACCGGGACAGGGGGCGCTTAAGCAGTACTTC.

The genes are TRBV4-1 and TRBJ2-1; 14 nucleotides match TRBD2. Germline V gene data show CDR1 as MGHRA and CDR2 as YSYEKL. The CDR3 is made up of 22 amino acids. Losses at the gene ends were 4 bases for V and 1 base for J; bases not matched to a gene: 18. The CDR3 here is CASSPHGRGGLAGVWSYNEQFF. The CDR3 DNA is TGCGCCAGCAGCCCCCACGGCCGCGGGGGACTAGCGGGAGTATGGTCCTACAATGAGCAGTTCTTC.